These 10 T cell receptor beta chains were sequenced from one sample in a study of identical twins. Using its own MiXCR run on the 5' RACE reads, TCRdb lists one record per CDR3 protein. This sample has around 480,000 distinct CDR3 sequences; approximately 14% occur once, and the top ten carry 0.95% to 1%. These data were also reused for a study on yellow fever vaccine responses in identical twins.

Sequenced sample: CD4+ T cells sorted from blood. All receptors derive from a woman aged 18-35 years in good health.

The sample holds a few counts of this clonotype. The chain combines TRBV24-1 with TRBJ2-2; D uncertain. The CDR3 has 12 residues. Germline V CDR1 and CDR2: KGHDR, SFDVKD. V dropped 5 bases and J dropped 5 bases, with 5 bases sitting between them. For the CDR3, the DNA is TGTGCCACCAGTGTCGTGACCGGGGAGCTGTTTTTT. Translation gives CATSVVTGELFF.

The chain combines TRBV6-2 or TRBV6-3 with TRBJ2-1; D is unresolved. Trimming left V 6 bases short and J 7 bases short, with 16 bases between. The germline gives CDR1 MNHEY, CDR2 SVGEGT. The CDR3 is 14 amino acids. The CDR3 region has the DNA TGTGCCAGCAGAGCAGGCGGCCAGAGGAATGAGCAGTTCTTC. Residues: CASRAGGQRNEQFF.

The chain joins TRBV5-6 to TRBJ1-2; possible D gene TRBD1, 6 bases. CDR3 length: 14 residues. V lost 4 bases to trimming and J lost 2 bases, with 12 bases between them. CDR1 SGHDT and CDR2 YYEEEE come from the germline V gene. CDR3 in amino acids: CASSPVGANYGYTF. Here the CDR3 DNA reads TGTGCCAGCAGCCCGGTGGGGGCAAACTATGGCTACACCTTC.

This clonotype was seen at least ten times. The CDR3 coding sequence is TGTGCCAGCAGAGAACGGGACTACTCCCTAAGGTTGTCCTACAATGAGCAGTTCTTC. It yields the protein CASRERDYSLRLSYNEQFF. The V call is TRBV2, the J call TRBJ2-1; the match to TRBD2 covers 7 bases. V dropped 6 bases and J dropped 1; count of bases not matched to a gene: 18. Germline V CDR1 and CDR2: SNHLY, FYNNEI. This CDR3 is 19 amino acids long.

At least ten counts were recorded for this clonotype. V is TRBV6-5 and J is TRBJ2-5; no definite D call. The germline V gene encodes CDR1 MNHEY and CDR2 SVGAGI. The V end was cut by 0 bases, the J end by 5 bases, with 4 bases between. CDR3 length: 12 residues. The CDR3 sequence is CASSYSRETQYF. CDR3 bases: TGTGCCAGCAGTTACTCACGGGAGACCCAGTACTTC.

This clonotype was found a few times. The chain carries TRBV5-6 and TRBJ1-6; TRBD1 matches at 7 bases. This CDR3 has 13 amino acids. V dropped 3 bases and J dropped 10; count of bases not matched to a gene: 4. Germline V gene lookup returns CDR1 SGHDT and CDR2 YYEEEE. CDR3 loop: CASSSGQRSPLHF. CDR3 coding DNA: TGTGCCAGCAGCTCGGGACAGCGCTCACCCCTCCACTTT.

This clonotype has more than one count but fewer than ten. The chain has TRBV7-6 and TRBJ2-1, with D possibly TRBD1 on 6 matching bases. Trimming stripped 1 base from V and 4 bases from J, with 11 bases between. Germline CDR1 and CDR2: SGHVS and FNYEAQ. The CDR3 length is 15 residues. CDR3 sequence: CASSLVLGQYNEQFF. In DNA form, the CDR3 reads TGTGCCAGCAGCTTAGTTCTAGGACAGTACAATGAGCAGTTCTTC.

This clonotype was observed a few times. The genes are TRBV4-2 and TRBJ2-2, with TRBD2 matching over 12 bases. From germline, CDR1 is LGHNA and CDR2 YNFKEQ. The junction had 5 bases not matched to a gene; V was cut back by 4 bases and J by 5 bases. The CDR3 is made up of 16 amino acids. CDR3: CASSPGLAGKTGELFF. DNA for the CDR3: TGTGCCAGCAGCCCTGGACTAGCGGGAAAAACCGGGGAGCTGTTTTTT.

Many counts were recorded for this clonotype. V usage is TRBV4-1 and J usage is TRBJ2-1, with 14 bases that match TRBD2. Germline V CDR1 and CDR2: MGHRA, YSYEKL. With V trimmed by 0 bases and J by 8 bases, 6 bases remained unmatched. This CDR3 is 17 amino acids long. The CDR3: CASSQETRTSGRYEQFF. CDR3 in DNA: TGCGCCAGCAGCCAAGAGACCAGGACTAGCGGGAGGTATGAGCAGTTCTTC.

The DNA of the CDR3 is TGTGCCAGCAGCTCTTCCCGACAGGGGGGCACCGGGGAGCTGTTTTTT. Translation: CASSSSRQGGTGELFF. The rearrangement uses TRBV11-1 and TRBJ2-2, with TRBD1 matching 9 bases. J was trimmed by 4 bases and V by 4 bases; bases with no gene match: 7. CDR1 and CDR2 (germline): SGHAT, FQDESV (reference sequence). This CDR3 is 16 amino acids long.